A selection of T cell receptor beta chains follows, all from one sample in a study of T cell responses to AZD1222 COVID-19 vaccine. Only in-frame clones appear in the TCRdb table, and some are missing; sequencing was by immunoSEQ multiplex PCR. The sample has about 110,000 clones; roughly 90% are singletons. Sequencing was performed on peripheral blood, taken on day 0 of MenACWY control vaccination. These receptors were obtained from an adult in good health. Both conserved end residues are part of each CDR3. Each record gives: CDR3 protein, CDR3 DNA, J gene, D gene, V gene, clone size. The D gene is left open where the match is weak. Size is omitted from some rows. Given values are once, few, many or a class for expanded clones.

CDR3: CASSIREQGLADTQYF
DNA: TGTGCCAGTAGTATAAGGGAACAGGGTCTGGCAGATACGCAGTATTTT
J: TRBJ2-3
D: .
V: TRBV19
size: .

CDR3: CASSLGVEGTDTQYF
DNA: TGTGCCAGCAGCTTAGGGGTGGAGGGCACAGATACGCAGTATTTT
J: TRBJ2-3
D: .
V: TRBV7-6
size: once

CDR3: CASKLRTGGNQPQHF
DNA: TGTGCCAGCAAATTGAGAACAGGGGGCAATCAGCCCCAGCATTTT
J: TRBJ1-5
D: TRBD1
V: TRBV2
size: .

CDR3: CASSLGTPDTQYF
DNA: TGTGCCAGCAGCCTCGGGACGCCAGATACGCAGTATTTT
J: TRBJ2-3
D: .
V: TRBV5-6
size: .

CDR3: CASGPALLGDSYEQYF
DNA: TGTGCTAGTGGTCCCGCTCTGCTGGGGGACTCCTACGAGCAGTACTTC
J: TRBJ2-7
D: .
V: TRBV12-5
size: .

CDR3: CASSWRGTGAGNTIYF
DNA: TGTGCCAGCAGCTGGAGAGGGACAGGCGCTGGAAACACCATATATTTT
J: TRBJ1-3
D: TRBD1
V: TRBV7-9
size: .

CDR3: CASSPGLASNEQFF
DNA: TGTGCCAGCAGTCCGGGACTAGCGTCCAATGAGCAGTTCTTC
J: TRBJ2-1
D: TRBD2
V: TRBV7-3
size: once

CDR3: CASSLIDRNSPLHF
DNA: TGTGCCAGCAGCTTGATCGACCGGAATTCACCCCTCCACTTT
J: TRBJ1-6
D: .
V: TRBV5-6
size: .

CDR3: CASSWGETDTGELFF
DNA: TGCGCCAGCAGCTGGGGGGAGACGGACACCGGGGAGCTGTTTTTT
J: TRBJ2-2
D: .
V: TRBV5-1
size: .

CDR3: CASSLVGGGYTF
DNA: TGTGCCAGCAGCTTGGTAGGAGGTGGCTACACCTTC
J: TRBJ1-2
D: .
V: TRBV5-4
size: .

CDR3: CASSEIGEGTEAFF
DNA: TGCGCCAGCAGTGAAATCGGGGAGGGCACTGAAGCTTTCTTT
J: TRBJ1-1
D: .
V: TRBV10-1
size: .

CDR3: CASSFGPSGANVLTF
DNA: TGTGCCAGCAGCTTTGGGCCCTCTGGGGCCAACGTCCTGACTTTC
J: TRBJ2-6
D: .
V: TRBV7-9
size: .

CDR3: CASSLWIEETQYF
DNA: TGTGCCAGCAGCTTGTGGATAGAGGAGACCCAGTACTTC
J: TRBJ2-5
D: .
V: TRBV5-6
size: .

CDR3: CASRVDFSYDQPQHF
DNA: TGTGCCAGCAGGGTGGACTTTTCCTACGATCAGCCCCAGCATTTT
J: TRBJ1-5
D: .
V: TRBV6-5
size: few

CDR3: CASSVEGTYGYTF
DNA: TGTGCCAGCAGTGTGGAGGGGACGTATGGCTACACCTTC
J: TRBJ1-2
D: .
V: TRBV2
size: .

CDR3: CASSYLVGAGTGELFF
DNA: TGTGCCAGCAGTTATCTGGTTGGGGCCGGGACCGGGGAGCTGTTTTTT
J: TRBJ2-2
D: .
V: TRBV6-5
size: .

CDR3: CASSQWDSNNEQFF
DNA: TGCGCCAGCAGCCAATGGGACTCCAACAATGAGCAGTTCTTC
J: TRBJ2-1
D: .
V: TRBV5-1
size: .

CDR3: CASSLPQGQETQYF
DNA: TGCGCCAGCAGCCTCCCCCAGGGCCAAGAGACCCAGTACTTC
J: TRBJ2-5
D: .
V: TRBV5-1
size: once

CDR3: CATSSLGNQPQHF
DNA: TGTGCCACCAGCAGTCTAGGCAATCAGCCCCAGCATTTT
J: TRBJ1-5
D: .
V: TRBV15
size: .

CDR3: CASSPNSGWAYGYTF
DNA: TGTGCCAGCAGCCCCAATTCCGGGTGGGCCTATGGCTACACCTTC
J: TRBJ1-2
D: .
V: TRBV9
size: .

CDR3: CASSGGGHEQYF
DNA: TGTGCCAGCAGCGGAGGCGGTCACGAGCAGTACTTC
J: TRBJ2-7
D: .
V: TRBV9
size: few

CDR3: CASSLRRDRPKEEKLFF
DNA: TGTGCCAGCAGCTTACGCCGGGACAGGCCGAAGGAAGAAAAACTGTTTTTT
J: TRBJ1-4
D: TRBD1
V: TRBV7-8
size: .

CDR3: CASSLDTTGPTGELFF
DNA: TGTGCCAGCAGCTTAGACACTACAGGGCCCACCGGGGAGCTGTTTTTT
J: TRBJ2-2
D: .
V: TRBV7-9
size: .

CDR3: CASSLGGPGANVLTF
DNA: TGTGCCAGCAGCTTGGGAGGGCCAGGGGCCAACGTCCTGACTTTC
J: TRBJ2-6
D: .
V: TRBV5-4
size: .

CDR3: CASSPTLAADTQYF
DNA: TGTGCCAGCAGTCCCACACTAGCGGCAGATACGCAGTATTTT
J: TRBJ2-3
D: TRBD2
V: TRBV27
size: .

CDR3: CASSRGRSNQPQHF
DNA: TGTGCCAGCAGCCGAGGACGGAGCAATCAGCCCCAGCATTTT
J: TRBJ1-5
D: .
V: TRBV6-5
size: .

CDR3: CASSVLGQGTEGYTF
DNA: TGTGCCAGCAGTGTCTTGGGACAGGGGACGGAGGGCTACACCTTC
J: TRBJ1-2
D: TRBD1
V: TRBV2
size: .

CDR3: CASSLLRGPYEQYF
DNA: TGTGCCAGCAGCTTACTCAGGGGGCCTTACGAGCAGTACTTC
J: TRBJ2-7
D: TRBD1
V: TRBV7-2
size: .

CDR3: CASLGLGTGQPQHF
DNA: TGTGCCAGCCTGGGACTAGGGACGGGCCAGCCCCAGCATTTT
J: TRBJ1-5
D: .
V: TRBV2
size: .

CDR3: CASSSTGLNTEAFF
DNA: TGTGCCAGCAGCTCGACAGGCTTGAACACTGAAGCTTTCTTT
J: TRBJ1-1
D: .
V: TRBV7-9
size: .

CDR3: CSVEGQGGYEQYF
DNA: TGCAGCGTTGAAGGACAGGGGGGCTACGAGCAGTACTTC
J: TRBJ2-7
D: TRBD1
V: TRBV29-1
size: .

CDR3: CASSLVGSGRSEAFF
DNA: TGTGCCAGCAGCTTAGTAGGGTCGGGGAGGTCTGAAGCTTTCTTT
J: TRBJ1-1
D: .
V: TRBV11-2
size: .

CDR3: CASSLFFSSSEQYF
DNA: TGTGCCAGCAGCTTATTTTTTTCGAGCAGCGAGCAGTACTTC
J: TRBJ2-7
D: .
V: TRBV7-2
size: .

CDR3: CASSLVPGVADTQYF
DNA: TGCGCCAGCAGCTTGGTCCCGGGAGTCGCAGATACGCAGTATTTT
J: TRBJ2-3
D: .
V: TRBV5-1
size: .

CDR3: CATSRGGGGGLRNEKLFF
DNA: TGTGCCACCAGCAGAGGGGGAGGAGGGGGCCTCCGCAATGAAAAACTGTTTTTT
J: TRBJ1-4
D: TRBD1
V: TRBV15
size: .

CDR3: CAIRIGGELFF
DNA: TGTGCCATCAGAATAGGGGGGGAGCTGTTTTTT
J: TRBJ2-2
D: .
V: TRBV10-3
size: .

CDR3: CASLAGGPPYEQYF
DNA: TGCGCCAGCTTAGCGGGAGGGCCCCCTTACGAGCAGTACTTC
J: TRBJ2-7
D: TRBD2
V: TRBV5-1
size: .

CDR3: CASSQKGGNTEAFF
DNA: TGTGCCAGCAGCCAGAAGGGCGGGAACACTGAAGCTTTCTTT
J: TRBJ1-1
D: .
V: TRBV5-4
size: .

CDR3: CATSDPTGGQPQHF
DNA: TGTGCCACCAGTGATCCAACAGGGGGACAGCCCCAGCATTTT
J: TRBJ1-5
D: TRBD1
V: TRBV24-1
size: .

CDR3: CATSREPGRKYLTF
DNA: TGTGCCACCAGCAGAGAGCCGGGACGTAAATACCTCACCTTC
J: TRBJ1-2
D: .
V: TRBV15
size: .

CDR3: CASSPMGVRYGYTF
DNA: TGTGCCAGCAGCCCTATGGGTGTCCGCTATGGCTACACCTTC
J: TRBJ1-2
D: .
V: TRBV6-2/TRBV6-3
size: .

CDR3: CATSDKQTSTDTQYF
DNA: TGTGCCACCAGTGACAAGCAGACGAGCACAGATACGCAGTATTTT
J: TRBJ2-3
D: .
V: TRBV24-1
size: .

CDR3: CASNRDRSSYEQYF
DNA: TGTGCCAGCAACCGGGACAGAAGCTCCTACGAGCAGTACTTC
J: TRBJ2-7
D: TRBD1
V: TRBV28
size: .

CDR3: CASRTDNYAYEQYF
DNA: TGTGCCAGCAGGACGGACAATTACGCCTACGAGCAGTACTTC
J: TRBJ2-7
D: .
V: TRBV27
size: .

CDR3: CSVDRGARTDTQYF
DNA: TGCAGCGTTGATCGGGGGGCGCGGACAGATACGCAGTATTTT
J: TRBJ2-3
D: .
V: TRBV29-1
size: .

CDR3: CASSGSRLAGDNEQFF
DNA: TGTGCCAGCAGTGGATCGAGACTAGCGGGGGACAATGAGCAGTTCTTC
J: TRBJ2-1
D: TRBD2
V: TRBV28
size: .

CDR3: CASSPQGGKKQYF
DNA: TGTGCCAGCAGCCCCCAGGGAGGGAAGAAGCAGTACTTC
J: TRBJ2-7
D: TRBD2
V: TRBV14
size: .

CDR3: CASSPSLGHTIYF
DNA: TGTGCCAGCAGCCCCTCATTGGGGCACACCATATATTTT
J: TRBJ1-3
D: .
V: TRBV6-5
size: .

CDR3: CASSPRTGRTSGYTF
DNA: TGTGCCAGCAGCCCCCGGACAGGGCGTACCTCTGGCTACACCTTC
J: TRBJ1-2
D: TRBD1
V: TRBV5-4
size: .

CDR3: CASSQDRGVQPQHF
DNA: TGCGCCAGCAGCCAAGATAGGGGGGTCCAGCCCCAGCATTTT
J: TRBJ1-5
D: .
V: TRBV4-1
size: .

CDR3: CASSPKARNEQFF
DNA: TGTGCCAGCTCACCGAAAGCTAGGAATGAGCAGTTCTTC
J: TRBJ2-1
D: .
V: TRBV18
size: .

CDR3: CASSFNAGVGYGYTF
DNA: TGTGCCAGCAGTTTTAACGCGGGGGTTGGCTATGGCTACACCTTC
J: TRBJ1-2
D: .
V: TRBV28
size: .

CDR3: CASSFGGFRDEKLFF
DNA: TGTGCCAGCAGCTTTGGTGGGTTTAGGGATGAAAAACTGTTTTTT
J: TRBJ1-4
D: .
V: TRBV13
size: .

CDR3: CASSRFGGDSYEQYF
DNA: TGTGCCAGTAGTAGGTTCGGGGGCGACTCCTACGAGCAGTACTTC
J: TRBJ2-7
D: .
V: TRBV19
size: .

CDR3: CASSLLGRGLNEQFF
DNA: TGTGCCAGCAGTTTACTGGGGCGCGGACTGAATGAGCAGTTCTTC
J: TRBJ2-1
D: .
V: TRBV28
size: .

CDR3: CASNQGGGINTGELFF
DNA: TGCGCCAGCAATCAGGGCGGGGGGATCAACACCGGGGAGCTGTTTTTT
J: TRBJ2-2
D: TRBD2
V: TRBV5-1
size: .

CDR3: CASSLRAGHYEQYF
DNA: TGTGCCAGCAGTTTACGGGCAGGGCACTACGAGCAGTACTTC
J: TRBJ2-7
D: .
V: TRBV28
size: .

CDR3: CASSTGTENSPLHF
DNA: TGTGCCAGCAGTACCGGGACGGAGAATTCACCCCTCCACTTT
J: TRBJ1-6
D: .
V: TRBV6-5
size: .

CDR3: CSVGQGELTDTQYF
DNA: TGCAGCGTTGGCCAGGGCGAACTCACAGATACGCAGTATTTT
J: TRBJ2-3
D: .
V: TRBV29-1
size: once

CDR3: CASLLTEQETQYF
DNA: TGTGCCAGCCTACTGACAGAGCAAGAGACCCAGTACTTC
J: TRBJ2-5
D: .
V: TRBV2
size: .